This T cell receptor (beta chain) appears in the sequencing data of a study of blood T cell repertoires in COVID-19. Study details: Samples taken during acute and convalescent COVID-19 were collected in the United States, Italy and Spain. PBMCs, B-cell-depleted T cells, or T cells were the source of the cDNA or gDNA that made up the material.

Authors' data handling: Cell counts per sample came from amplifying reference gene primers. The method was immunoSEQ multiplex PCR; TCRdb's version includes in-frame clones alone and lacks a portion of them. That table is the source of V, J and clone size, and D and trimming were worked out from the DNA. The sample carries about 330,000 clones, roughly 85% recorded once. The CDR3 consists of 16 residues. The J segment lost 6 bases and the V segment lost 4 bases, leaving 11 bases of the junction unmatched. CDR1 and CDR2 from the germline V gene are SGHRS and YFSETQ. The sequenced material came from peripheral blood. This chain uses TRBV5-1 with TRBJ2-2; the match to TRBD1 covers 8 bases. The sequence came from a human donor in a cohort sampled during active COVID-19. The CDR3, as DNA: TGCGCCAGCAGCGCCCCGGTACAGGGGGGACCCGGGGAGCTGTTTTTT. Its translation is CASSAPVQGGPGELFF.